The present T cell receptor (beta chain) was sequenced within a study of blood T cells in healthy people across ages. About the study: Per two T cells, about one barcoded beta molecule was captured through template switching.

Study conclusions and caveats: The long-lived group displayed more naive CD4+ cells, plus higher diversity, than the aged donors did.

Primers used in a second PCR of about 6 to 11 cycles were a sample-barcoded 5' primer and a J-beta primer mix. TCRdb recomputed calls from the 5' RACE reads with MiXCR, one row per CDR3 protein. The sample carries approximately 1.5 million distinct CDR3 sequences, about 42% recorded once. V was shortened by 4 bases and J by 2 bases, with 14 bases between the two germline ends. The CDR3 length is 15 residues. The germline CDR1 and CDR2 sequences are LGHNA and YSLEER. This clonotype was seen repeatedly, ten times or more. Its target is unknown. The source of this sequence is a woman younger than 35 in good health. The sample was blood. The rearrangement joins TRBV4-3 to TRBJ1-1; D remains ambiguous. The CDR3 coding sequence is TGCGCCAGCAGCCCACCCGGTAGGCCAAACACTGAAGCTTTCTTT. Amino acid sequence: CASSPPGRPNTEAFF.